The rows below give T cell receptor beta chains drawn from one sample of a study of blood T cells in healthy people across ages. TCRdb re-derived calls from the 5' RACE reads in MiXCR, one entry per CDR3 protein. In the table there are about 1.1 million distinct CDR3 sequences, more than 30% of which are singletons. The sequenced sample consisted of blood. The receptors stem from a young man in good health. Each CDR3 is given with its conserved first and last residue. The D gene is left open where the match is weak. Clone sizes are given selectively: once, few, many, or a class where the clone is expanded.

CDR3 length	V gene	J gene	clone size	D gene	CDR3 DNA	CDR3 protein
14	TRBV12-3/TRBV12-4	TRBJ1-2	.	TRBD1	TGTGCCAGCAGTACAGTCGGACAGGGCGCTGGCTACACCTTC	CASSTVGQGAGYTF
13	TRBV12-3/TRBV12-4	TRBJ1-5	.	.	TGTGCCAGCAGGAAGACAGGAAATCGGCCCCAGCATTTT	CASRKTGNRPQHF
14	TRBV7-2	TRBJ1-6	.	TRBD1	TGTGCCAGCACCCGGGACAGAGCCTATTCACCCCTCCACTTT	CASTRDRAYSPLHF
13	TRBV11-2	TRBJ1-1	many	TRBD1	TGTGCCAGCAGTGGACAGGGGCGTACTGAAGCTTTCTTT	CASSGQGRTEAFF
16	TRBV4-3	TRBJ1-4	many	.	TGCGCCAGCAGCCAAGCCCGACATTCAACTAATGAAAAACTGTTTTTT	CASSQARHSTNEKLFF
15	TRBV4-1	TRBJ2-3	.	.	TGCGCCAGCAGTCGCAGGGACTTCGCCCCAGATACGCAGTATTTT	CASSRRDFAPDTQYF
17	TRBV4-3	TRBJ2-3	few	.	TGCGCCAGCAGCCAAGATTCCCTGGGGGAAGGCACAGATACGCAGTATTTT	CASSQDSLGEGTDTQYF
12	TRBV20-1	TRBJ1-1	.	.	TGCAGTGCAAAAAGGGGTCACACTGAAGCTTTCTTT	CSAKRGHTEAFF
14	TRBV6-1	TRBJ2-5	few	.	TGTGCCAGCAATCGAGATCGACTTGGTGAGACCCAGTACTTC	CASNRDRLGETQYF
16	TRBV4-1	TRBJ1-5	.	.	TGCGCCAGCAGCCCCGAGACAGAAAATAGCAATCAGCCCCAGCATTTT	CASSPETENSNQPQHF
17	TRBV5-1	TRBJ1-1	few	.	TGCGCCAGCAGCTTGCAACAGCTACTAAAAATGAACACTGAAGCTTTCTTT	CASSLQQLLKMNTEAFF
17	TRBV28	TRBJ2-5	.	TRBD1	TGTGCCAGCAGTTTAGGCCTCGGACAGGGTAGCCAGGAGACCCAGTACTTC	CASSLGLGQGSQETQYF
19	TRBV6-1	TRBJ2-2	.	TRBD1	TGTGCCAGCAGCCTGACAGGGGGCGGGAAAAAATTTAACACCGGGGAGCTGTTTTTT	CASSLTGGGKKFNTGELFF
15	TRBV6-6	TRBJ1-5	few	.	TGTGCCAGCAGTTACTCGTTTGGGCGCAATCAGCCCCAGCATTTT	CASSYSFGRNQPQHF
15	TRBV10-3	TRBJ2-7	.	.	TGTGCCATCAGTGAGAGGCCCAGTCAGGACTACGAGCAGTACTTC	CAISERPSQDYEQYF
13	TRBV7-2	TRBJ1-1	many	.	TGTGCCAGCAGTTTAACCCCGAACACTGAAGCTTTCTTT	CASSLTPNTEAFF
12	TRBV20-1	TRBJ2-1	.	.	TGCAGTGCTAGTAGGCTCTACAATGAGCAGTTCTTC	CSASRLYNEQFF
12	TRBV6-1	TRBJ1-1	.	.	TGTGCCAGTACATGGTACGACACTGAAGCTTTCTTT	CASTWYDTEAFF
14	TRBV7-9	TRBJ1-1	.	.	TGTGCCAGCAGCTTAGAGTTAGGGGCCACTGAAGCTTTCTTT	CASSLELGATEAFF
14	TRBV12-3/TRBV12-4	TRBJ1-2	.	.	TGTGCCAGCACCGACCGGAACAGCCCCTATGGCTACACCTTC	CASTDRNSPYGYTF
15	TRBV12-3/TRBV12-4	TRBJ1-3	.	.	TGTGCCAGCAGTTTGAGGCAGCACTCTGGAAACACCATATATTTT	CASSLRQHSGNTIYF
14	TRBV9	TRBJ2-7	.	.	TGTGCCAGCAGCGTACGGGGCGAACCTTACGAGCAGTACTTC	CASSVRGEPYEQYF
15	TRBV20-1	TRBJ2-1	few	.	TGCAGTGCTAGAAGGCACATTACCTCCTACAATGAGCAGTTCTTC	CSARRHITSYNEQFF
15	TRBV7-3	TRBJ1-1	.	.	TGTGCCAGCAGCTTATCTGGAGGCAGTAACACTGAAGCTTTCTTT	CASSLSGGSNTEAFF
15	TRBV6-6	TRBJ2-7	.	TRBD2	TGTGCCAGCAGTTACCCGGGACTAGAGATCTACGAGCAGTACTTC	CASSYPGLEIYEQYF
14	TRBV7-2	TRBJ1-5	.	TRBD1	TGTGCCAGCAGCCCGGGGACAGGGAGTAAGCCCCAGCATTTT	CASSPGTGSKPQHF
15	TRBV4-2	TRBJ2-3	many	.	TGTGCCAGCACTGGAGGTGACTCTAGCACAGATACGCAGTATTTT	CASTGGDSSTDTQYF
18	TRBV6-5	TRBJ1-5	few	.	TGTGCCAGCAGTTACTCGTCGCGGGGCCGATATAGCAATCAGCCCCAGCATTTT	CASSYSSRGRYSNQPQHF
16	TRBV4-2	TRBJ2-3	.	.	TGTGCCAGCAGCCATTCCTTCCAGGACCCTACAGATACGCAGTATTTT	CASSHSFQDPTDTQYF
13	TRBV4-1	TRBJ2-5	few	.	TGCGCCAGCAGCGCTCAGAAGGGGGAGACCCAGTACTTC	CASSAQKGETQYF
16	TRBV10-3	TRBJ2-3	.	TRBD1	TGTGCCATCAGCCGGGACAGGGCGGGGAGCACAGATACGCAGTATTTT	CAISRDRAGSTDTQYF
14	TRBV6-2/TRBV6-3	TRBJ1-1	.	TRBD1	TGTGCCAGCACCAACAGGGGCGAGAACACTGAAGCTTTCTTT	CASTNRGENTEAFF
15	TRBV6-6	TRBJ2-3	.	.	TGTGCCAGCAGTTACTTGGCGGTAGAAACAGATACGCAGTATTTT	CASSYLAVETDTQYF
15	TRBV7-9	TRBJ2-3	few	TRBD1	TGTGCCAGCAGCTTATACCCAGGGGGCAAGGATACGCAGTATTTT	CASSLYPGGKDTQYF
11	TRBV29-1	TRBJ2-3	.	.	TGCAGCGTTATCGGCACAGATACGCAGTGTTTT	CSVIGTDTQCF
12	TRBV4-1	TRBJ1-1	.	.	TGCGCCAGCAGCCAAGGCGGGGGGCCGGCTTTCTTT	CASSQGGGPAFF
16	TRBV12-3/TRBV12-4	TRBJ2-7	.	.	TGTGCCAGCAGTCCCGTGGAGGGGGCCTTTTACAATGAGCAGTACTTC	CASSPVEGAFYNEQYF
15	TRBV5-1	TRBJ2-5	once	.	TGCGCCAGCAGCCTGCGGGACAGAGTACAAGAGACCCGGTACTTC	CASSLRDRVQETRYF